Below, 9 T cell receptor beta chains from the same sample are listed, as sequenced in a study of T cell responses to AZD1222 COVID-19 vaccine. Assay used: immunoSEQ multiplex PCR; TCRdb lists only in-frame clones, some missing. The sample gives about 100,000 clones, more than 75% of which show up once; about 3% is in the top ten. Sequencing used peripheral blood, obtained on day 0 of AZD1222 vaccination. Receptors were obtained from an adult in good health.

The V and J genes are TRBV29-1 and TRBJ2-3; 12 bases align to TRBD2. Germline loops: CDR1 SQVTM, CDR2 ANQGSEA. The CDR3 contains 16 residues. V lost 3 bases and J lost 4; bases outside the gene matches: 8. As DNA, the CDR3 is TGCAGCGTTGATCCCCCTAGCGGGGGGGCCCCAGATACGCAGTATTTT. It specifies CSVDPPSGGAPDTQYF.

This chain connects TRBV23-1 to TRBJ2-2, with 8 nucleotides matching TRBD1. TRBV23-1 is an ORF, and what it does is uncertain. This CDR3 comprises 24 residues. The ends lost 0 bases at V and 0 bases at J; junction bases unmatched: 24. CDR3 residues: CASSQSGAVRGRVCPSANTGELFF. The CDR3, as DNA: TGCGCCAGCAGTCAATCTGGGGCGGTCAGGGGGCGGGTTTGTCCGAGCGCGAACACCGGGGAGCTGTTTTTT.

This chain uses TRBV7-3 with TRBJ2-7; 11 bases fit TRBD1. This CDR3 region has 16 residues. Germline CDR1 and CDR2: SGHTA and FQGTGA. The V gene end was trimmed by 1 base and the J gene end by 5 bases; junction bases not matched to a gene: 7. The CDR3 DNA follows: TGTGCCAGCAGCTTAAGTGTTGGGACAGGGGGAAACGAGCAGTACTTC. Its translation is CASSLSVGTGGNEQYF.

CDR3 DNA: TGCGCCAGCAGCTCCCGGACAGGAGGGAACACTGAAGCTTTCTTT. It specifies CASSSRTGGNTEAFF. The rearrangement joins TRBV5-1 to TRBJ1-1; 7 nucleotides match TRBD1. There are 15 residues in the CDR3. J was trimmed by 1 base and V by 3 bases; bases with no gene match: 6. Germline CDR1 and CDR2: SGHRS and YFSETQ.

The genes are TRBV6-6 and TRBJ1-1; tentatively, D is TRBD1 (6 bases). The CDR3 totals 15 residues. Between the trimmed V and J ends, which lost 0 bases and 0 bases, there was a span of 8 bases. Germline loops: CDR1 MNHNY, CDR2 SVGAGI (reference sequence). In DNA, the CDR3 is TGTGCCAGCAGTTACTCTGGGGACATGAACACTGAAGCTTTCTTT. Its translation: CASSYSGDMNTEAFF.

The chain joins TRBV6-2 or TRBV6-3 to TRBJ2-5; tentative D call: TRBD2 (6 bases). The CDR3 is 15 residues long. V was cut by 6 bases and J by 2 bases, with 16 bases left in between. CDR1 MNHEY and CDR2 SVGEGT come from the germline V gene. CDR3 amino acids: CASSPLGGAQETQYF. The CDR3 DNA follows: TGTGCCAGCAGCCCCTTGGGCGGGGCTCAAGAGACCCAGTACTTC.

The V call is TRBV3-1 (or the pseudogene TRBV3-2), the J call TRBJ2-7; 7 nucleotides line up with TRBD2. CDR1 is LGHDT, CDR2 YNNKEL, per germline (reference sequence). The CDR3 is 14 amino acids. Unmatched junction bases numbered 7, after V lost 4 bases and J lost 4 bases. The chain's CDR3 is CASSPRTSGYEQYF. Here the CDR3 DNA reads TGTGCCAGCAGCCCCCGGACTAGTGGTTACGAGCAGTACTTC.

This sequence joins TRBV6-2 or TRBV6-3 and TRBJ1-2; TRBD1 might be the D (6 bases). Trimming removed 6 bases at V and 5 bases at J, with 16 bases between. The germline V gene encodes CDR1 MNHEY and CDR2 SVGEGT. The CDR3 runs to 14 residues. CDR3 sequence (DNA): TGTGCCAGCAGCACGGACAGAGGGGGTTATGGCTACACCTTC. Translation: CASSTDRGGYGYTF.

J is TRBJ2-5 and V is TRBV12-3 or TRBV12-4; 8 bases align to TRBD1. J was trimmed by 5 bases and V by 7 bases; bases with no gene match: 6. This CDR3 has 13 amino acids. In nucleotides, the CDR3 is TGTGCCAGCACCAGGACAGGGACGGAGACCCAGTACTTC. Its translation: CASTRTGTETQYF.